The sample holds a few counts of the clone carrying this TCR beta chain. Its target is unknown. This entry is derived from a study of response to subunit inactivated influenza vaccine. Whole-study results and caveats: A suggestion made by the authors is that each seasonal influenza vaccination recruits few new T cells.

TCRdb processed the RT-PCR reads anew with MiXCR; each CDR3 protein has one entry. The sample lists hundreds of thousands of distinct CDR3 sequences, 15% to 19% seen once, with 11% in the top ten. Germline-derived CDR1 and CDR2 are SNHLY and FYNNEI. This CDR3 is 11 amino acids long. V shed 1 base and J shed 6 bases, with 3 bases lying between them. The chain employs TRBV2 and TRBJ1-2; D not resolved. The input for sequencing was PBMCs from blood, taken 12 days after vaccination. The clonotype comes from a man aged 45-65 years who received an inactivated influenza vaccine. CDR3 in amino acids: CASSEVHGYTF. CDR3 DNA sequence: TGTGCCAGCAGTGAAGTTCATGGCTACACCTTC.